This TCR beta chain was profiled in a study of identical twins. Notes on this clonotype: Its antigen is currently unknown.

Study-wide results and limits: Cross-sectional statistics underpinned the conclusions; the same donors were not followed.

CDR1 and CDR2 (germline): DFQATT, SNEGSKA (reference sequence). The germline V and J ends were trimmed by 1 base and 4 bases, with 13 bases remaining between them. The CDR3 sequence is 14 residues long. One entry per CDR3 protein results from TCRdb running MiXCR on the 5' RACE reads. This table holds approximately 190,000 distinct CDR3 sequences, approximately 15% found once. A further study also used this sample, focusing on T cells expressing NK-cell markers.

The receptor was derived from a woman aged 18-29 years in good health. The chain employs TRBV20-1 and TRBJ1-2; D not certain. Sequencing was done on a sample of CD8+ T cells sorted from blood. The CDR3 coding sequence is TGCAGTGCTAGAGGCGGCAGCGATCTCTATGGCTACACCTTC. Residues: CSARGGSDLYGYTF.